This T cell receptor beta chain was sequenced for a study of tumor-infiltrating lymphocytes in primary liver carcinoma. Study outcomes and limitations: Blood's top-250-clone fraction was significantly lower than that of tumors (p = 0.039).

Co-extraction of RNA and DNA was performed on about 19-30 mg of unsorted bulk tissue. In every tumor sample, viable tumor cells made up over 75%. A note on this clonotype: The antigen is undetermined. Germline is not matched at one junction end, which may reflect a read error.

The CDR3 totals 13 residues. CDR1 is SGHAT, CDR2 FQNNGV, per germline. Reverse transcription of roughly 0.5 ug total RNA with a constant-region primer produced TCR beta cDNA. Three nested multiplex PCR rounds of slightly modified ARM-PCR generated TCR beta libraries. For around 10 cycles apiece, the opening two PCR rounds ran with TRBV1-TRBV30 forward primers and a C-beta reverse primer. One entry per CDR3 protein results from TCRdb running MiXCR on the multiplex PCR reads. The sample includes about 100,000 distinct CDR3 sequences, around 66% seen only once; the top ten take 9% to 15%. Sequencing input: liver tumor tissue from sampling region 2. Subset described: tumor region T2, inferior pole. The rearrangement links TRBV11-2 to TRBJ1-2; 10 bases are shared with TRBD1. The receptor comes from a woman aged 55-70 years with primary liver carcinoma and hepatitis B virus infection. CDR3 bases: TGTACCAAAAGCTTGACAGGGGGCTATGACTACACCTTC. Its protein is CTKSLTGGYDYTF.